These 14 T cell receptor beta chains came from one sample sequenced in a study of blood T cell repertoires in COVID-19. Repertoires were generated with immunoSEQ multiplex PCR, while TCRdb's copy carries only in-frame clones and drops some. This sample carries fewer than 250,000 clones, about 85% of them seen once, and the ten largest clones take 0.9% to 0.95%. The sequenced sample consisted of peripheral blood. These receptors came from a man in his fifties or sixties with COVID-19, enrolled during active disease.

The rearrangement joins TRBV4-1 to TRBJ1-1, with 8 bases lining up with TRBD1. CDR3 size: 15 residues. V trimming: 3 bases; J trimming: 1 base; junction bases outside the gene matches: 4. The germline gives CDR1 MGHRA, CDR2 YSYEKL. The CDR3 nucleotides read TGCGCCAGCAGCCACGACAGGGGCCCGAACACTGAAGCTTTCTTT. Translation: CASSHDRGPNTEAFF.

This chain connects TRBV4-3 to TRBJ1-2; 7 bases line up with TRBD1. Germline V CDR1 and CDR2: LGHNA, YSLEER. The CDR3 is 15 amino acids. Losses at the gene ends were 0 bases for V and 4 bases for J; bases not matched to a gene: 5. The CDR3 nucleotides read TGCGCCAGCAGCCAAGATACAGGGGTCAGCTATGGCTACACCTTC. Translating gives CASSQDTGVSYGYTF.

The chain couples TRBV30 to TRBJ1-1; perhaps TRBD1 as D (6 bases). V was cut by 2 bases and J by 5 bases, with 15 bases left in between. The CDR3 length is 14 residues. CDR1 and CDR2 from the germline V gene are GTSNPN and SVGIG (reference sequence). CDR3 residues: CAWSTGRGGTEAFF. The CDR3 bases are TGTGCCTGGAGTACAGGGAGGGGGGGAACTGAAGCTTTCTTT. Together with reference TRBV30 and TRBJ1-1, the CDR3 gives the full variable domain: SQTIHQWPATLVQPVGSPLSLECTVEGTSNPNLYWYRQAAGRGLQLLFYSVGIGQISSEVPQNLSASRPQDRQFILSSKKLLLSDSGFYLCAWSTGRGGTEAFFGQGTRLTVV.

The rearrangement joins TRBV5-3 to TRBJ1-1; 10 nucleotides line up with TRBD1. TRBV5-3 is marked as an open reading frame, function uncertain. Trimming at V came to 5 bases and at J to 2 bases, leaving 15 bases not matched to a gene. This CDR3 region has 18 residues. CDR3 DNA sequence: TGTGCCAGAAGTTCTCCGGCCGGGACAGGGGCGGAAAACACTGAAGCTTTCTTT. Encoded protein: CARSSPAGTGAENTEAFF.

CDR3 DNA sequence: TGCAGCGCCGGACAGGGTCAAAGAGGAGAGACCCAGTACTTC. Translating gives CSAGQGQRGETQYF. The rearrangement joins TRBV29-1 to TRBJ2-5; 8 bases align to TRBD1. This CDR3 is built from 14 residues. Germline V CDR1 and CDR2: SQVTM, ANQGSEA. After removal of 7 bases from V and 4 bases from J, the junction contained 11 bases not matched to a gene. The variable domain in full, completed from reference TRBV29-1 and TRBJ2-5, reads SAVISQKPSRDICQRGTSLTIQCQVDSQVTMMFWYRQQPGQSLTLIATANQGSEATYESGFVIDKFPISRPNLTFSTLTVSNMSPEDSSIYLCSAGQGQRGETQYFGPGTRLLVL.

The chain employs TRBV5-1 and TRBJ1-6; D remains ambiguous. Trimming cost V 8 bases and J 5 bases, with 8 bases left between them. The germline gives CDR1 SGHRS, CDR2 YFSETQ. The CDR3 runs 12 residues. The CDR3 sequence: CASRENNSPLHF. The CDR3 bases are TGCGCCAGTCGAGAGAATAATTCACCCCTCCACTTT.

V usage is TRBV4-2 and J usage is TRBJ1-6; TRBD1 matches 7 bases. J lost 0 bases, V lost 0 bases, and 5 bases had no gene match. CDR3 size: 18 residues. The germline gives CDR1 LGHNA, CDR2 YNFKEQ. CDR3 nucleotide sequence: TGTGCCAGCAGCCAAGACGACAGGGCGAACTCCTATAATTCACCCCTCCACTTT. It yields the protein CASSQDDRANSYNSPLHF.

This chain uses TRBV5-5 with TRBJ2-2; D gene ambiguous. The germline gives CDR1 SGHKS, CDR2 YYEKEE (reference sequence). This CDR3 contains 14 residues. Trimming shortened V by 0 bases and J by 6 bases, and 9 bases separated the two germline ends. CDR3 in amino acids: CASSLGPGSGELFF. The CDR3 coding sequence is TGTGCCAGCAGCTTGGGGCCCGGGTCCGGGGAGCTGTTTTTT.

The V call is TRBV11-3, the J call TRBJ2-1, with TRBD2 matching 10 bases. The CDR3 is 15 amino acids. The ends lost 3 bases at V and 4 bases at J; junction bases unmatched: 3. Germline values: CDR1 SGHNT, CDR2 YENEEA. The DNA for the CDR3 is TGTGCCAGCAGCTTGAGCGGGAGGGAGTACAATGAGCAGTTCTTC. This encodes CASSLSGREYNEQFF. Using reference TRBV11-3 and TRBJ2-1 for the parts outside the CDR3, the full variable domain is EAGVVQSPRYKIIEKKQPVAFWCNPISGHNTLYWYLQNLGQGPELLIRYENEEAVDDSQLPKDRFSAERLKGVDSTLKIQPAELGDSAVYLCASSLSGREYNEQFFGPGTRLTVL.

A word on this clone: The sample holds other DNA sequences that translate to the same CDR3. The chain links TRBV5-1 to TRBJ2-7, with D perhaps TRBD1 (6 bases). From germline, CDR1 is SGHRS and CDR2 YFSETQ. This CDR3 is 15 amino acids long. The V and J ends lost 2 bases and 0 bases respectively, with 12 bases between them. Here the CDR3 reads CASSLGQGSSYEQYF. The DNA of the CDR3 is TGCGCCAGCAGCTTAGGGCAGGGGAGCTCCTACGAGCAGTACTTC. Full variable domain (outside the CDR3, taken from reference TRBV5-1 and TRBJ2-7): KAGVTQTPRYLIKTRGQQVTLSCSPISGHRSVSWYQQTPGQGLQFLFEYFSETQRNKGNFPGRFSGRQFSNSRSEMNVSTLELGDSALYLCASSLGQGSSYEQYFGPGTRLTVT.

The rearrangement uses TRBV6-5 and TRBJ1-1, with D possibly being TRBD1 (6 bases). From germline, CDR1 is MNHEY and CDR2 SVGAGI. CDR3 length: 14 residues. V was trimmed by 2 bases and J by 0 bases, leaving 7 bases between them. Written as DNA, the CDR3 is TGTGCCAGCAGTTACGGGGGCGTGAACACTGAAGCTTTCTTT. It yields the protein CASSYGGVNTEAFF.

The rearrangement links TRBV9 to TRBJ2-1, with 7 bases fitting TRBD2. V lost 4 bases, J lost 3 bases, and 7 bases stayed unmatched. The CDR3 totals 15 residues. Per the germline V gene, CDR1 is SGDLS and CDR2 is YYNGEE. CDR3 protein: CASSPRGDFYNEQFF. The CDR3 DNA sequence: TGTGCCAGCAGCCCCCGGGGGGACTTCTACAATGAGCAGTTCTTC.

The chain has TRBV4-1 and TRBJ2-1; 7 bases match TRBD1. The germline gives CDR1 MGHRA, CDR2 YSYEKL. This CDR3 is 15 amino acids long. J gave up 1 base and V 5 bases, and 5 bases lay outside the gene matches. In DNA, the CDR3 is TGCGCCAGCAGCTTGACAGGGAAATCCTACAATGAGCAGTTCTTC. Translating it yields CASSLTGKSYNEQFF.

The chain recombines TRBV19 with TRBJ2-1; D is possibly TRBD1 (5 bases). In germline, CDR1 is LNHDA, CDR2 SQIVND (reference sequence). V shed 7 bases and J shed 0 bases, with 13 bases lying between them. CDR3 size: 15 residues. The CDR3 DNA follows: TGTGCCAGTAAGGTTAGGGGCCGCTCCTACAATGAGCAGTTCTTC. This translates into CASKVRGRSYNEQFF.